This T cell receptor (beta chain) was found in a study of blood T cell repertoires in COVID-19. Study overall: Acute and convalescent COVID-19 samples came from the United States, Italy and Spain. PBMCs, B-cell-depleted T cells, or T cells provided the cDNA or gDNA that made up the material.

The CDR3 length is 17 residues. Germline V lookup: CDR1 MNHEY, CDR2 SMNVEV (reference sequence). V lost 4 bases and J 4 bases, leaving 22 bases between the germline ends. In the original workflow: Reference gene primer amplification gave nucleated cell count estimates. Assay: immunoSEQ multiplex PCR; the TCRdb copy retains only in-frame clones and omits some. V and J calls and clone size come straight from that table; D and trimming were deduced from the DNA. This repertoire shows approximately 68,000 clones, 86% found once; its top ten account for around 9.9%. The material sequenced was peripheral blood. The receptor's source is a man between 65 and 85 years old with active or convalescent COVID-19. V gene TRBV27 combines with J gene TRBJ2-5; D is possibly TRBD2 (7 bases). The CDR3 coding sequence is TGTGCCAGCAGTTCCCGGGTCCGGGGGCGGGGGAGAGAGACCCAGTACTTC. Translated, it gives CASSSRVRGRGRETQYF.